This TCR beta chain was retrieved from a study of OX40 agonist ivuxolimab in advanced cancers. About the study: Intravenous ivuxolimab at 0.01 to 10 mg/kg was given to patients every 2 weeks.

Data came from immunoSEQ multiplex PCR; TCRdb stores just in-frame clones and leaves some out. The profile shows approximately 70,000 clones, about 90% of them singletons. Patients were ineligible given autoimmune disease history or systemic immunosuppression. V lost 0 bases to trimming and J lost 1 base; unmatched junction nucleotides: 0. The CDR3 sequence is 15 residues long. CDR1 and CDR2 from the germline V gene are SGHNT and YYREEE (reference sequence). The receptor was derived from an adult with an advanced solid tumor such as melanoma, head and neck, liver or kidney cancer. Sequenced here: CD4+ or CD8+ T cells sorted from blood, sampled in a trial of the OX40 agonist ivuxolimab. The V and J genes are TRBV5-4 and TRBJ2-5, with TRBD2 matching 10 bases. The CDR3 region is CASSLGLAGQETQYF. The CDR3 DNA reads TGTGCCAGCAGCTTGGGACTAGCGGGCCAAGAGACCCAGTACTTC.